This T cell receptor beta chain was identified in a study of blood T cell repertoires in COVID-19 (TCRdb year 2020). For the study in its entirety: Samples from collaborators originated in the United States, Italy and Spain and spanned both the acute and convalescent phases of COVID-19. The prospective study material was composed of cDNA or gDNA derived from T cells, B-cell-depleted T cells, or PBMCs. Subjects who had been exposed to COVID-19, were actively infected with it, or had recovered from it provided the deeply sampled blood TCRbeta repertoires that made up the dataset. A freely available public database, intended as a resource for researchers studying the immune response to SARS-CoV-2, is where the repertoires were released. The samples were drawn from two sources: the first 160 participants of the ongoing ImmuneRACE study, and 950 to 1,500 subjects contributed by 6 global collaborators. Nearly every sample came with metadata listing a de-identified subject ID, COVID-19 status, age in years and sex. HLA class I and class II types, where available, came from metadata supplied by the sample provider rather than from assay-based typing. The paper's findings and limits, for the study overall: Clinical and demographic metadata were provided uncurated, with the amount varying by source and participant.

The immunoSEQ Assay, a bias-controlled multiplex PCR, was used to amplify TCRbeta CDR3 regions from genomic DNA. Turning to the authors' computational methods: Within the assay, amplification of reference gene primers was used to estimate how many nucleated cells each sample contained. To quantify the absolute abundance of each unique TCRbeta CDR3 rearrangement, sequence reads were collapsed and filtered. For each sample, productive Simpson clonality was calculated as the square root of Simpson's diversity index across productive rearrangements. TCRdb took over this immuneACCESS table, retaining in-frame rearrangements with V and J assigned. Such tables are incomplete; in checked studies, under half of the missing clones stem from an unresolved V gene, and the remainder is unexplained. Clone size and V and J calls were adopted from that table, with D and trimming inferred from the DNA. This sample lists over 200,000 clones; approximately 90% were detected once. Around 1.3% of the sample is held by the ten biggest clonotypes.

Enrolling through a virtual design, the prospective study's participants ranged in age from roughly 18 to 90 years and lived across 24 United States geographic areas. Cohort assignment in the prospective study relied on participant-reported clinical history from a screening survey and a study questionnaire. Mobile phlebotomists in the prospective study collected whole blood, serum and a nasopharyngeal or oropharyngeal swab from every participant. Prospective study participants could optionally give additional blood draws and questionnaires over an approximately 2-month period. Blood samples from the prospective study were shipped frozen or at room temperature prior to DNA extraction. Points on this clone: The antigen it recognizes is unknown. Base qualities are not provided; no much larger clone lies one nucleotide away.

The CDR3, cysteine through phenylalanine, is 13 amino acids long. Of all the DNA, just the CDR3 is kept, 39 bases in frame from base 1. V gives up 5 bases and J gives up 5 bases, and the segment between their germline ends measures 9 bases. From a lookup of the germline V gene (reference sequence), CDR1 and CDR2 are SEHNR and FQNEAQ. The sequence is built from TRBV7-9 and TRBJ2-2, and the D gene may be TRBD1, 6 bases matching. The sequence was obtained from a human donor in a cohort exposed to, infected with or recovered from COVID-19 (not recorded which). The donor label of this sample is uncertain. Specimen: PBMCs or T cells enriched from blood (not recorded which). Read as DNA, the sequence is TGTGCCAGCAGCCGACAGGAGACCGGGGAGCTGTTTTTT. This is translated as CASSRQETGELFF.